These 16 T cell receptor beta chains originate from one sample sequenced in a study of blood T cells in healthy people across ages. The use of a sample-barcoded 5' primer and a J-beta primer mix characterized a second PCR of about 7 to 12 cycles. TCRdb recomputed calls from the 5' RACE reads with MiXCR, one row per CDR3 protein. The sample records about 1 million distinct CDR3 sequences, under 45% being singletons. The source material was blood. The receptors were gathered from a woman aged 55-75 years in good health.

This clonotype was picked up a small number of times. The V gene is TRBV6-6, the J gene TRBJ2-7; TRBD1 matches 8 bases. This CDR3 is built from 17 residues. V dropped 3 bases and J dropped 1; count of bases not matched to a gene: 11. The germline V gene encodes CDR1 MNHNY and CDR2 SVGAGI (reference sequence). The CDR3 here is CASSYSFKGQGSYEQYF. The DNA for the CDR3 is TGTGCCAGCAGTTATTCCTTTAAAGGACAGGGATCCTACGAGCAGTACTTC.

The genes are TRBV2 and TRBJ1-2; the D is unclear. The V end was cut by 6 bases, the J end by 7 bases, with 15 bases between. The CDR3 runs 13 residues. Germline lookup yields CDR1 SNHLY and CDR2 FYNNEI. The chain's CDR3 is CASSGRPQVGYTF. In DNA form, the CDR3 reads TGTGCCAGCAGCGGCCGACCTCAAGTTGGCTACACCTTC. Variable domain in full (rest from reference TRBV2 and TRBJ1-2): EPEVTQTPSHQVTQMGQEVILRCVPISNHLYFYWYRQILGQKVEFLVSFYNNEISEKSEIFDDQFSVERPDGSNFTLKIRSTKLEDSAMYFCASSGRPQVGYTFGSGTRLTVV.

CDR3 amino acids: CSARAPGADTQYF. The CDR3 DNA reads TGCAGTGCTAGAGCCCCCGGGGCAGATACGCAGTATTTT. J is TRBJ2-3 and V is TRBV20-1; tentatively, D is TRBD2 (5 bases). CDR3 length: 13 residues. Trimming pared 1 base from V and 4 bases from J, leaving 9 bases between. Germline CDR1 reads DFQATT; CDR2 reads SNEGSKA (reference sequence).

The J gene is TRBJ2-7, the V gene TRBV6-5; no firm D call. This CDR3 has 13 amino acids. Trimming cost V 6 bases and J 3 bases, with 12 bases left between them. Germline lookup yields CDR1 MNHEY and CDR2 SVGAGI. The CDR3 nucleotides are TGTGCCAGCAGAAGGCTCCTCCACTACGAGCAGTACTTC. The encoded protein is CASRRLLHYEQYF.

V gene TRBV20-1 combines with J gene TRBJ1-2, with 8 bases that match TRBD1. J was trimmed by 4 bases and V by 5 bases; bases with no gene match: 6. CDR1 DFQATT and CDR2 SNEGSKA come from the germline V gene (reference sequence). The CDR3 runs to 13 residues. Here the CDR3 reads CSALNTGGYGYTF. In DNA form, the CDR3 reads TGCAGTGCTCTCAATACAGGGGGCTATGGCTACACCTTC.

The chain carries TRBV12-3 or TRBV12-4 and TRBJ2-1; 10 bases line up with TRBD2. The length of the CDR3 is 15 residues. V trimming: 6 bases; J trimming: 3 bases; junction bases outside the gene matches: 5. The CDR3 nucleotides are TGTGCCAGCAGCAAACTAGCGGGACGCTACAATGAGCAGTTCTTC. Its protein is CASSKLAGRYNEQFF.

In this sample, this clonotype turned up a few times. The chain has TRBV11-1 and TRBJ2-1, with TRBD2 identical over 9 bases. With V trimmed by 4 bases and J by 4 bases, 23 bases remained unmatched. This CDR3 is built from 21 residues. Germline CDR1 reads SGHAT; CDR2 reads FQDESV (reference sequence). CDR3 sequence (DNA): TGTGCCAGCAGCTCAATATTGACCGGGACAGCCAGACTAGCGGATTACAATGAGCAGTTCTTC. Its protein is CASSSILTGTARLADYNEQFF.

V gene TRBV27 combines with J gene TRBJ2-4, with D possibly being TRBD1 (6 bases). The germline CDR1 and CDR2 sequences are MNHEY and SMNVEV (reference sequence). This CDR3 spans 13 amino acids. The ends were cut back, 3 bases at V and 8 bases at J, with 11 bases in the middle. As DNA, the CDR3 is TGTGCCAGCAGTTTGAGGGGGTTCGACATTCAGTACTTC. It specifies CASSLRGFDIQYF.

The rearrangement links TRBV5-1 to TRBJ2-5; no reliable D call. The CDR3 sequence is 14 residues long. Per the germline V gene, CDR1 is SGHRS and CDR2 is YFSETQ. Between the trimmed V and J ends, which lost 1 base and 4 bases, there was a span of 11 bases. DNA for the CDR3: TGCGCCAGCAGCTTGTCTCGGAGTGGAGAGACCCAGTACTTC. As protein: CASSLSRSGETQYF.

This clonotype has just a few counts. The chain joins TRBV27 to TRBJ2-3; D unresolved. V was shortened by 5 bases and J by 6 bases, with 12 bases between the two germline ends. The CDR3 sequence is 13 residues long. CDR1 is MNHEY and CDR2 is SMNVEV in the germline V gene (reference sequence). CDR3 in amino acids: CASSGTGGDTQYF. CDR3 bases: TGTGCCAGCAGTGGCACGGGTGGGGATACGCAGTATTTT.

The chain uses TRBV13 and TRBJ1-6; 9 bases line up with TRBD1. Trimming took 3 bases from V and 8 from J; bases not matched to a gene: 2. CDR3 length: 14 amino acids. The germline V gene encodes CDR1 PRHDT and CDR2 FYEKMQ (reference sequence). The CDR3 protein is CASSLGQGYSPLHF. The DNA for the CDR3 is TGTGCCAGCAGCTTGGGACAGGGTTATTCACCCCTCCACTTT.

The chain combines TRBV25-1 with TRBJ2-7; 10 bases match TRBD1. TRBJ2-5 matches the DNA end more closely, so the J call is doubtful. The CDR3 totals 16 residues. The V gene's germline CDR1 is MGHDK and CDR2 SYGVNS. The CDR3 protein is CASSEEEGQGKETQYF. CDR3 nucleotide sequence: TGTGCCAGCAGTGAAGAAGAGGGACAGGGGAAAGAGACCCAGTACTTC.

This clonotype was picked up a small number of times. This chain uses TRBV7-9 with TRBJ2-5; D not resolved. Germline V gene lookup returns CDR1 SEHNR and CDR2 FQNEAQ (reference sequence). There are 12 residues in the CDR3. Trimming removed 5 bases at V and 4 bases at J, with 8 bases between. CDR3 DNA sequence: TGTGCCAGCAGCCCCCTTCCAGAGACCCAGTACTTC. Translated, it gives CASSPLPETQYF.

This rearrangement joins TRBV6-1 to TRBJ1-2; no clear D gene. V was pared by 3 bases and J by 5 bases, with 10 bases between. Germline V gives CDR1 MNHNS, CDR2 SASEGT. The CDR3 runs 13 residues. In nucleotides, the CDR3 is TGTGCCAGCAGTGAGATGCATGGATATGGCTACACCTTC. Residues: CASSEMHGYGYTF.

The chain has TRBV15 and TRBJ2-1, with D perhaps assigned TRBD1 or TRBD2 (5 bases each). The end of the DNA aligns better with TRBJ2-7, so the J call may be wrong. The CDR3 is 17 residues long. Germline CDR1 LNHNV, CDR2 YYDKDF (reference sequence). The CDR3 region is CATSRDYSWGIYNEQYF. In DNA, the CDR3 is TGTGCCACCAGCAGAGATTATTCCTGGGGGATCTACAACGAGCAGTACTTC.

This clonotype was counted only a few times. J is TRBJ2-7 and V is TRBV25-1, with D perhaps matching TRBD1 or TRBD2 (5 bases each). Trimming shortened V by 3 bases and J by 3 bases, and 12 bases separated the two germline ends. The CDR3 is made up of 14 amino acids. From germline, CDR1 is MGHDK and CDR2 SYGVNS. CDR3 loop: CASSDYGAGYEQYF. CDR3 DNA: TGTGCCAGCAGTGACTACGGGGCGGGCTACGAGCAGTACTTC.